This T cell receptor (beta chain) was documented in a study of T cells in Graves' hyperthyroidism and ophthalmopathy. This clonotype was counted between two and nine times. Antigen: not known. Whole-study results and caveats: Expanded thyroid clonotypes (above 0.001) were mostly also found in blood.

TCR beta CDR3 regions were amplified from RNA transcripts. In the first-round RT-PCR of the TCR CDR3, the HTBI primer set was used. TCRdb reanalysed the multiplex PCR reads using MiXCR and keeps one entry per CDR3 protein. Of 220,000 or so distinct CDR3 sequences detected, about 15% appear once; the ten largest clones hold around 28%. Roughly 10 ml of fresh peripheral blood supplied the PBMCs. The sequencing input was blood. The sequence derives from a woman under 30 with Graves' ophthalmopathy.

The CDR3 DNA follows: TGTGCCACCAGCAGATTGATAAGTTTTGGAAAACTGTTTTTT. This codes for CATSRLISFGKLFF. The chain couples TRBV15 to TRBJ1-4; no firm D call. Trimming took 2 bases from V and 10 from J, leaving 14 bases between them. Germline V gene data show CDR1 as LNHNV and CDR2 as YYDKDF (reference sequence). This CDR3 is built from 14 residues.